These 10 T cell receptor beta chains were sequenced from one sample in a study of cytomegalovirus exposure and HLA in healthy donors. Some clones are missing from TCRdb's copy, which holds only in-frame ones; the method was immunoSEQ multiplex PCR. The sample has around 98,000 clones, roughly 90% seen once. Input material: PBMCs. These receptors came from a man between 18 and 35 years old in good health and CMV-seropositive.

The genes are TRBV7-2 and TRBJ2-1; 10 nucleotides line up with TRBD2. The CDR3 covers 15 residues. The germline V gene encodes CDR1 SGHTA and CDR2 FQGNSA. Germline trimming cut 5 bases from V and 6 bases from J; bases unmatched to any gene: 7. The CDR3 here is CASSESGGARNEQFF. The CDR3 DNA is TGTGCCAGCAGCGAGAGCGGGGGGGCTCGCAATGAGCAGTTCTTC. Variable domain in full (rest from reference TRBV7-2 and TRBJ2-1): GAGVSQSPSNKVTEKGKDVELRCDPISGHTALYWYRQSLGQGLEFLIYFQGNSAPDKSGLPSDRFSAERTGGSVSTLTIQRTQQEDSAVYLCASSESGGARNEQFFGPGTRLTVL.

This chain uses TRBV7-3 with TRBJ2-5, with TRBD1 matching over 10 bases. Per the germline V gene, CDR1 is SGHTA and CDR2 is FQGTGA. CDR3 length: 14 residues. With 2 bases clipped from V and 5 bases from J, the junction kept 2 bases outside the gene matches. CDR3 region: CASSLGGQGETQYF. CDR3 DNA: TGTGCCAGCAGCTTAGGGGGACAGGGGGAGACCCAGTACTTC.

The chain has TRBV6-5 and TRBJ2-7, with 11 nucleotides matching TRBD1. Losses at the gene ends were 1 base for V and 4 bases for J; bases not matched to a gene: 3. From germline, CDR1 is MNHEY and CDR2 SVGAGI. The CDR3 is made up of 15 amino acids. The CDR3 region is CASSYFGTGGYEQYF. The CDR3, as DNA: TGTGCCAGCAGTTACTTCGGGACAGGGGGTTACGAGCAGTACTTC.

The rearrangement uses TRBV7-2 and TRBJ1-2, with 8 nucleotides matching TRBD1. Unmatched junction bases numbered 11, after V lost 0 bases and J lost 5 bases. CDR1 and CDR2 from the germline V gene are SGHTA and FQGNSA. This CDR3 comprises 17 residues. For the CDR3, the DNA is TGTGCCAGCAGCTTAGCCCCCGGGGGACAGGCAGTTTATGGCTACACCTTC. As protein: CASSLAPGGQAVYGYTF.

This chain uses TRBV28 with TRBJ1-2; TRBD1 matches 7 bases. V trimming: 6 bases; J trimming: 4 bases; junction bases outside the gene matches: 14. Germline V CDR1 and CDR2: MDHEN, SYDVKM. The CDR3 is 16 residues long. The CDR3, as DNA: TGTGCCAGCAGACCTGGGGCAGGGGGTATTATCTATGGCTACACCTTC. This encodes CASRPGAGGIIYGYTF.

This sequence joins TRBV5-1 and TRBJ2-2; 10 nucleotides align to TRBD2. From germline, CDR1 is SGHRS and CDR2 YFSETQ. With 2 bases clipped from V and 3 bases from J, the junction kept 1 base outside the gene matches. CDR3 length: 15 residues. CDR3 coding DNA: TGCGCCAGCAGCTTCCTAGCGGGAGACACCGGGGAGCTGTTTTTT. This encodes CASSFLAGDTGELFF.

This clone occurred many times. V usage is TRBV9 and J usage is TRBJ2-2; maybe TRBD1 (5 bases). V dropped 4 bases and J dropped 1 base, with 17 bases sitting between them. Germline V gene lookup returns CDR1 SGDLS and CDR2 YYNGEE. The CDR3 is 17 amino acids. The CDR3 is CASSPLGGHGNTGELFF. The CDR3 DNA sequence: TGTGCCAGCAGCCCCCTAGGTGGACACGGGAACACCGGGGAGCTGTTTTTT.

This rearrangement joins TRBV14 to TRBJ2-7, with D unclear. From germline, CDR1 is SGHDN and CDR2 FVKESK. The V end lost 0 bases, the J end lost 3 bases, and 12 bases lay between the germline ends. This CDR3 has 15 residues. As DNA, the CDR3 is TGTGCCAGCAGCCAAGATGTCGAGAAAGACTACGAGCAGTACTTC. It translates to CASSQDVEKDYEQYF.

The rearrangement joins TRBV2 to TRBJ1-5, with D tentatively TRBD1 (6 bases). The CDR3 has 14 residues. Germline V gene lookup returns CDR1 SNHLY and CDR2 FYNNEI. V dropped 4 bases and J dropped 4 bases, with 11 bases sitting between them. CDR3 coding DNA: TGTGCCAGCAGTGCGACAGGAAGGAATCAGCCCCAGCATTTT. Its translation is CASSATGRNQPQHF.

J is TRBJ2-7 and V is TRBV9; possibly TRBD2 for D (7 bases). This CDR3 region has 14 residues. The ends were cut back, 0 bases at V and 6 bases at J, with 13 bases in the middle. CDR1 is SGDLS and CDR2 is YYNGEE in the germline V gene. DNA of the CDR3: TGTGCCAGCAGCGTAGAGGGGGGGGTTGCCGAGCAGTACTTC. Translated: CASSVEGGVAEQYF.